Listed below are T cell receptor beta chains from one sample, sequenced in a study of shared clonotypes between healthy human individuals. TCRdb's table, derived via immunoSEQ multiplex PCR, lists solely in-frame clones and lacks some. The sample holds millions of clones, about 95% seen once. Sequenced sample: naive CD8+ T cells sorted from blood. The source of these receptors is a man aged 18-30 years in good health. Both conserved end residues are part of each CDR3. Each record gives: J gene, V gene, D gene, clone size, CDR3 length, CDR3 protein, CDR3 DNA. D genes are given only for firm matches. Where a row states a size, it is once, few, many or the class of an expanded clone; other rows omit it.

TRBJ1-1 TRBV27 . . 15 CASSSPTDMNTEAFF TGTGCCAGCAGTTCTCCGACAGACATGAACACTGAAGCTTTCTTT
TRBJ1-2 TRBV29-1 . . 14 CSVEVPGANYGYTF TGCAGCGTTGAAGTTCCAGGGGCTAACTATGGCTACACCTTC
TRBJ2-7 TRBV28 . . 15 CASSLTPGGGYEQYF TGTGCCAGCAGTTTGACCCCCGGAGGGGGCTACGAGCAGTACTTC
TRBJ1-1 TRBV5-6 . . 14 CASSLTRGYTEAFF TGTGCCAGCAGCTTGACGCGGGGATACACTGAAGCTTTCTTT
TRBJ1-5 TRBV5-6 TRBD1 . 13 CASSSGGNSPQHF TGTGCCAGCAGCTCAGGGGGCAATTCGCCCCAGCATTTT
TRBJ2-1 TRBV27 TRBD2 . 15 CASSLAGRSYNEQFF TGTGCCAGCAGTCTAGCGGGAAGGTCCTACAATGAGCAGTTCTTC
TRBJ2-5 TRBV5-6 TRBD2 . 15 CASSSGLAGDETQYF TGTGCCAGCAGCTCGGGACTAGCGGGAGATGAGACCCAGTACTTC
TRBJ1-2 TRBV5-5 . . 15 CASSRAGVFNYGYTF TGTGCCAGCAGCCGGGCGGGGGTATTCAACTATGGCTACACCTTC
TRBJ1-4 TRBV30 . . 15 CAWSPPGGFGEKLFF TGTGCCTGGAGTCCACCTGGGGGTTTCGGTGAAAAACTGTTTTTT
TRBJ1-5 TRBV27 . . 14 CASSLLGGDQPQHF TGTGCCAGCAGTTTATTAGGGGGGGATCAGCCCCAGCATTTT
TRBJ2-7 TRBV5-4 TRBD1 few 15 CASSLPGQGGYEQYF TGTGCCAGCAGCTTACCGGGACAGGGAGGCTACGAGCAGTACTTC
TRBJ2-5 TRBV5-6 TRBD1 . 17 CASSLHLGQGLGETQYF TGTGCCAGCAGCTTGCATCTGGGACAGGGGCTCGGAGAGACCCAGTACTTC
TRBJ2-5 TRBV10-3 TRBD2 . 17 CAISESKASGTQETQYF TGTGCCATCAGTGAGTCGAAGGCTAGCGGGACCCAAGAGACCCAGTACTTC
TRBJ1-2 TRBV19 . once 14 CASSIDGGDYGYTF TGTGCCAGTAGTATAGATGGCGGGGACTATGGCTACACCTTC
TRBJ1-1 TRBV9 TRBD1 . 16 CASSADSDRGGTEAFF TGTGCCAGCAGCGCGGACTCTGACAGGGGTGGCACTGAAGCTTTCTTT
TRBJ1-4 TRBV10-2 . once 12 CASTDLGEKLFF TGCGCCAGCACCGACCTAGGGGAAAAACTGTTTTTT
TRBJ2-3 TRBV7-8 TRBD1 . 17 CASSLPAGGIFQDTQYF TGTGCCAGCAGCCTCCCCGCAGGGGGCATTTTTCAAGATACGCAGTATTTT
TRBJ2-1 TRBV29-1 . . 14 CSVLGASRRDEQFF TGCAGCGTCCTCGGGGCCTCACGTCGGGATGAGCAGTTCTTC
TRBJ1-5 TRBV7-2 . . 13 CASSEMSFQPQHF TGTGCCAGCAGCGAAATGAGTTTCCAGCCCCAGCATTTT
TRBJ1-5 TRBV11-2 . . 14 CASSHPGEGQPQHF TGTGCCAGCAGCCATCCAGGGGAAGGGCAGCCCCAGCATTTT
TRBJ1-1 TRBV10-3 . . 13 CAIKGQGIAEAFF TGTGCCATCAAGGGGCAGGGGATCGCTGAAGCTTTCTTT
TRBJ2-7 TRBV6-5 . . 15 CASSYSSGSGYEQYF TGTGCCAGCAGTTACTCTTCAGGATCGGGTTACGAGCAGTACTTC
TRBJ2-3 TRBV13 TRBD2 . 14 CASSLTSGLDTQYF TGTGCCAGCAGCTTAACTAGCGGGTTAGATACGCAGTATTTT
TRBJ2-7 TRBV30 . . 12 CAWGDTSYEQYF TGTGCCTGGGGGGACACCTCCTACGAGCAGTACTTC
TRBJ2-3 TRBV29-1 TRBD2 . 20 CSVEGAPTSGRDASTDTQYF TGCAGCGTTGAAGGGGCCCCGACTAGCGGGAGAGACGCTAGCACAGATACGCAGTATTTT
TRBJ2-7 TRBV7-7 . . 13 CASSPQGPYEQYF TGTGCTAGCAGCCCCCAGGGTCCCTACGAGCAGTACTTC
TRBJ1-1 TRBV14 . . 13 CASSHYGNTEAFF TGTGCCAGCAGCCATTACGGGAACACTGAAGCTTTCTTT
TRBJ1-1 TRBV4-1 . . 13 CASSPDYPPRAFF TGCGCCAGCAGCCCGGACTATCCGCCGAGGGCTTTCTTT
TRBJ2-3 TRBV7-9 . . 14 CASSPHGASDTQYF TGTGCCAGCAGCCCACACGGGGCCTCAGATACGCAGTATTTT